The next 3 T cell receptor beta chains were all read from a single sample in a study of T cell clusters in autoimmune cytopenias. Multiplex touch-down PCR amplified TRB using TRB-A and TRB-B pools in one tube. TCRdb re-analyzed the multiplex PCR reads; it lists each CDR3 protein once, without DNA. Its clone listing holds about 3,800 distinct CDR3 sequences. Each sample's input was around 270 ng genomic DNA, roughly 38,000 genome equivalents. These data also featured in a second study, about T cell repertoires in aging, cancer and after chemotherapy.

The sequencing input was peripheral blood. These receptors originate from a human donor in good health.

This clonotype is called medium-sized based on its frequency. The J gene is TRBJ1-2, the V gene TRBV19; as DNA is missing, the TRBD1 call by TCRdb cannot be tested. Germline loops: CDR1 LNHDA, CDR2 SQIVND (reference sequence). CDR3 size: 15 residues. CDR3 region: CASSIGGSQSYGYTF.

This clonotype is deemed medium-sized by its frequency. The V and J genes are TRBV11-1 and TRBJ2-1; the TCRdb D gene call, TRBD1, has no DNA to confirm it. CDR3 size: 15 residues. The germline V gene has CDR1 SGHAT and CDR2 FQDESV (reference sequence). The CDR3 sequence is CASSSSGGAYNEQFF.

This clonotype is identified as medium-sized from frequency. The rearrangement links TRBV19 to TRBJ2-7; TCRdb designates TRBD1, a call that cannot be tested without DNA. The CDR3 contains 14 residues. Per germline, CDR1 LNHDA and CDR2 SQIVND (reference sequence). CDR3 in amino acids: CASKAGTDSYEQYF.